The next 6 T cell receptor beta chains were all read from a single sample in a study of regulatory T cells in long-lasting Graves disease. For TCR beta, libraries came from iRepertoire HTBI primers and Arm-PCR of CDR3 regions. TCRdb reprocessed the multiplex PCR reads via MiXCR and lists one record per CDR3 protein. The sample lists approximately 400,000 distinct CDR3 sequences, just under 15% occurring once. Indicated time point: newly diagnosed GD, antithyroid drugs for less than 3 months. There was RNA extracted from PBMCs, and the TCR library was made from it. The sample was also linked to a second study, of T cells in Graves' hyperthyroidism and ophthalmopathy.

The sample was peripheral blood mononuclear cells (PBMCs), taken at new diagnosis, from a patient treated with antithyroid drugs. The receptors originated from a woman aged 25-40 years with Graves disease.

This clonotype was seen many times. The chain links TRBV3-1 to TRBJ2-1, with 7 bases fitting TRBD2. Trimming at V came to 3 bases and at J to 3 bases, leaving 8 bases not matched to a gene. From germline, CDR1 is LGHDT and CDR2 YNNKEL (reference sequence). CDR3 length: 16 residues. The CDR3 is CASSQGLLGGYNEQFF. The CDR3 DNA sequence: TGTGCCAGCAGCCAGGGACTACTGGGAGGCTACAATGAGCAGTTCTTC.

This clonotype has a count of ten or more. The chain couples TRBV7-3 to TRBJ2-1, with unresolved D. This CDR3 has 14 amino acids. Deletions cut 5 bases from V and 5 bases from J, with 13 bases between. Germline CDR1 and CDR2: SGHTA and FQGTGA. CDR3 nucleotides: TGTGCCAGCAGCCCTACCGGCGGAGACAATGAGCAGTTCTTC. Translating it yields CASSPTGGDNEQFF.

Only a few counts were recorded for this clonotype. A much more abundant neighbour one base away suggests this may be a read error. J is TRBJ2-1 and V is TRBV28; 9 bases fit TRBD1. With V trimmed by 4 bases and J by 7 bases, 8 bases remained unmatched. Germline lookup yields CDR1 MDHEN and CDR2 SYDVKM. CDR3 length: 15 amino acids. The CDR3 protein is CASSSWDRALNEQFF. In nucleotides, the CDR3 is TGTGCCAGCAGTTCATGGGACAGGGCCTTGAATGAGCAGTTCTTC.

This clonotype has a count of ten or more. The gene calls are TRBV28 and TRBJ2-6; D is unclear. The V end lost 6 bases, the J end lost 4 bases, and 10 bases lay between the germline ends. Germline assignment: CDR1 MDHEN and CDR2 SYDVKM. This CDR3 has 14 residues. The CDR3 loop is CASSPNPGANVLTF. CDR3 nucleotides: TGTGCCAGCAGCCCCAACCCCGGGGCCAACGTCCTGACTTTC.

This clonotype has a count of ten or more. The chain recombines TRBV3-1 with TRBJ2-3; tentatively, D is TRBD2 (6 bases). The CDR3 spans 20 residues. Trimming shortened V by 0 bases and J by 2 bases, and 24 bases separated the two germline ends. Germline CDR1 LGHDT, CDR2 YNNKEL (reference sequence). CDR3 coding DNA: TGTGCCAGCAGCCAAGAAGATGGGATTAGCGGCACGCCCCCCACAGATACGCAGTATTTT. It translates to CASSQEDGISGTPPTDTQYF.

As for this clonotype: A read error may account for a junction end that differs from germline. V and J are TRBV6-2 or TRBV6-3 and TRBJ1-4; D not resolved. Germline V gene data show CDR1 as MNHEY and CDR2 as SVGEGT. The CDR3 spans 13 residues. The CDR3 spells CASSPEEVTRVQF. The CDR3 DNA sequence: TGTGCCAGCAGCCCCGAAGAGGTAACGAGGGTCCAATTT.